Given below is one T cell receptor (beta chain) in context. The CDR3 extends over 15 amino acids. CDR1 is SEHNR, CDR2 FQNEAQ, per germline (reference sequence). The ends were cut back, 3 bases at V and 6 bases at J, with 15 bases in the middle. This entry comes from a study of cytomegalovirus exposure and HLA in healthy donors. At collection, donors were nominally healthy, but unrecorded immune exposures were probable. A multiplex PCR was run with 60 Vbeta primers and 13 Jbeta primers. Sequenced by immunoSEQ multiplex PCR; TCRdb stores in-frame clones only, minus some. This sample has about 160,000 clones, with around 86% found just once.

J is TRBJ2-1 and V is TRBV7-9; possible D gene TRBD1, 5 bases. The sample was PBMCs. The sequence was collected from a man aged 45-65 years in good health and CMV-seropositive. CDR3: CASSFLGQSRNEQFF. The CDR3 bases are TGTGCCAGCAGCTTCCTCGGACAAAGCCGCAATGAGCAGTTCTTC.